Detailed here is one T cell receptor beta chain. Its specific antigen is unknown. No base quality information exists; no much larger clone differs at one position. Each collaborating institution followed its own protocols to collect whole blood in K2EDTA tubes. For TCRbeta analysis, collaborators shipped samples as frozen whole blood, isolated PBMCs, or DNA extracted from either of those sample types. TCRbeta CDR3 regions were amplified from genomic DNA using the immunoSEQ Assay, a bias-controlled multiplex PCR. The original pipeline was this. The number of nucleated cells in each sample was estimated by amplification of reference gene primers within the assay. Sequence reads were collapsed and filtered to measure the absolute abundance of every unique TCRbeta CDR3 rearrangement. For each sample, productive Simpson clonality was calculated as the square root of Simpson's diversity index over productive rearrangements. As stored in TCRdb, this immuneACCESS dataset retains in-frame rearrangements with V and J assigned. A fraction of the clones does not appear; measured against another copy, unresolved V genes explain less than half of the discrepancy, and the remainder lacks a known reason. That table gives V, J and clone size, and the DNA gave D and trimming. The sample table contains tens of thousands of clones; only one count was recorded for around 86% of them. Clones ranked in the top ten supply 12% to 15% of the sample.

The data were obtained in a study of blood T cell repertoires in COVID-19 (dated by TCRdb to about 2020). A note on the overall study: Collaborator samples came from the United States, Italy and Spain and covered acute and convalescent phases of COVID-19. A freely available public database, intended as a resource for researchers studying the immune response to SARS-CoV-2, is where the repertoires were released. The sample metadata nearly always contained a de-identified subject ID, COVID-19 status, age in years and sex. The samples were drawn from two sources: the first 160 participants of the ongoing ImmuneRACE study, and approximately 1,300 subjects contributed by 6 global collaborators. Where available, HLA class I and class II types were obtained from metadata supplied by the sample provider rather than from assay-based typing. The prospective study material was composed of cDNA or gDNA derived from T cells, B-cell-depleted T cells, or PBMCs. Deeply sampled blood TCRbeta repertoires from subjects exposed to, actively infected with, or recovered from COVID-19 were included in the dataset.

What the authors observed across the whole study: The quantity of clinical and demographic metadata differed by source and by participant and was supplied without curation.

V lost 6 bases and J lost 3 bases, and the count of bases not matched to a germline gene is 5. Reading from cysteine to phenylalanine, the CDR3 counts 14 amino acids. The read is trimmed to its CDR3 DNA, 42 bases read in frame from base 1. The germline V gene (reference sequence) provides CDR1 LNHDA and CDR2 SQIVND. The clonotype comes from a human donor with acute or convalescent COVID-19. The donor label of this sample is uncertain. Sequencing was done on a sample of peripheral blood. This sequence uses TRBV19 and TRBJ1-5; 7 of the junction bases match TRBD1. The CDR3 region has the sequence CASSTTGINQPQHF. The DNA is TGTGCCAGTAGCACGACAGGGATCAATCAGCCCCAGCATTTT.